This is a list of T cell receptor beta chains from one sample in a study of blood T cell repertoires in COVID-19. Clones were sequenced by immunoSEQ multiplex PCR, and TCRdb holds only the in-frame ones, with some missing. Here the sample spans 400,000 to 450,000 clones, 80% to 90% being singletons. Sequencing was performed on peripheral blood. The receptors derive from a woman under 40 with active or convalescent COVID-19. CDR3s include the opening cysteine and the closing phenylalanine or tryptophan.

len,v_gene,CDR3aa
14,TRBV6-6,CASSLGQGNTEAFF
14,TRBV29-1,CSVIKETGNYEQYF
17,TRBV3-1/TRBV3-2,CASSQKVGLAGTYEQYF
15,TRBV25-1,CASNLAGGSTDTQYF
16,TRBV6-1,CASSEDLTGVNYGYTF
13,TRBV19,CASSISRVSGYTF
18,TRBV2,CASREAGQGLYSNQPQHF
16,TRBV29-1,CSVALISGGAGETQYF
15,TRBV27,CASSYQGGANYGYTF
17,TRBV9,CASSVLAGGLALDEQFF
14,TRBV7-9,CASSFQGKEGTQYF
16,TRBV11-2,CASSLGPSGARYEQYF
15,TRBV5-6,CASSLGQGHAYEQYF
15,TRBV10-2,CATSGRGREGEKLFF
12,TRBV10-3,CAISDKGYEQYF
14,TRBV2,CASSEGGQYTEAFF